This T cell receptor beta chain was identified during a study of blood T cell repertoires in COVID-19. About the research overall: From the United States, Italy and Spain came samples of acute and convalescent COVID-19. PBMCs, B-cell-depleted T cells, or T cells provided the cDNA or gDNA that made up the material.

Per the study methods: Researchers report that nucleated cell counts were estimated from reference gene primer amplification. The repertoire was sequenced with immunoSEQ multiplex PCR; TCRdb's copy has only in-frame clones and lacks some. The V and J calls and clone size were taken over from that table, and D and trimming were inferred from the DNA. The table lists about 170,000 clones, 85% of them singletons, with less than 3.5% in the top ten. This TCR came from a human donor with acute or convalescent COVID-19. The donor label of this sample is uncertain. Source material: peripheral blood.

CDR3 coding DNA: TGCAGCGTTGTACAGGGGGCTTTAGGGGCCCAGTACTTC. Its translation is CSVVQGALGAQYF. The J gene is TRBJ2-5, the V gene TRBV29-1; 9 bases fit TRBD1. V trimming: 4 bases; J trimming: 9 bases; junction bases outside the gene matches: 9. Germline values: CDR1 SQVTM, CDR2 ANQGSEA. CDR3 length: 13 amino acids. Supplemented by reference TRBV29-1 and TRBJ2-5, the full variable domain reads SAVISQKPSRDICQRGTSLTIQCQVDSQVTMMFWYRQQPGQSLTLIATANQGSEATYESGFVIDKFPISRPNLTFSTLTVSNMSPEDSSIYLCSVVQGALGAQYFGPGTRLLVL.